This TCR beta chain was captured by sequencing in a study of blood T cell repertoires in COVID-19. At the level of the study: Sites across the United States, Italy and Spain contributed samples from acute and convalescent COVID-19. The analysed material was cDNA or gDNA that came from T cells, B-cell-depleted T cells, or PBMCs.

Losses at the gene ends were 4 bases for V and 2 bases for J; bases not matched to a gene: 4. This CDR3 has 14 residues. Germline-derived CDR1 and CDR2 are SGHRS and YFSETQ. As processed by the authors: How many nucleated cells were present was estimated from reference gene primer amplification. TCRdb keeps only in-frame clones here, not all; method: immunoSEQ multiplex PCR. The V and J calls and clone size are taken from that table; D and trimming were inferred from the DNA. The sample has about 320,000 clones; 88% are singletons. Seattle-derived patients entered the study during active infection and were followed longitudinally.

The sample taken for sequencing was peripheral blood. The chain recombines TRBV5-1 with TRBJ2-5; TRBD2 agrees at 8 bases. The clonotype comes from a woman in her twenties or thirties with COVID-19, enrolled during active disease. The CDR3 coding sequence is TGCGCCAGCAGCCGCGGGGGGCCTCAAGAGACCCAGTACTTC. Amino acids: CASSRGGPQETQYF.